The 25 T cell receptor beta chains below come from one sample, sequenced in a study of blood T cell repertoires in COVID-19. TCRdb keeps only in-frame clones here, not all; method: immunoSEQ multiplex PCR. The data contain 200,000 to 250,000 clones, around 85% of them singletons. Sample: peripheral blood. The receptor set was obtained from a man between 60 and 75 years old with acute or convalescent COVID-19.

The V call is TRBV7-6, the J call TRBJ2-1; TRBD2 matches 8 bases. The CDR3 spans 15 residues. V shed 5 bases, J shed 7 bases, and the junction held 10 bases outside the gene matches. Germline V gene sequence: CDR1 SGHVS, CDR2 FNYEAQ. The CDR3 region is CASSPRGAGGNEQFF. In nucleotides, the CDR3 is TGTGCCAGCAGCCCGCGAGGCGCGGGGGGAAATGAGCAGTTCTTC. The whole variable domain, remainder taken from reference TRBV7-6 and TRBJ2-1, is GAGVSQSPRYKVTKRGQDVALRCDPISGHVSLYWYRQALGQGPEFLTYFNYEAQQDKSGLPNDRFSAERPEGSISTLTIQRTEQRDSAMYRCASSPRGAGGNEQFFGPGTRLTVL.

The CDR3 DNA follows: TGTGCCAGCAACGGCGGGGCCCGGTCGGGCACCGGGGAGCTGTTTTTT. Amino acid sequence: CASNGGARSGTGELFF. The chain employs TRBV28 and TRBJ2-2; TRBD2 is a possible D gene (6 bases). The CDR3 spans 16 residues. The germline V and J ends were trimmed by 7 bases and 4 bases, with 19 bases remaining between them. Germline CDR1 is MDHEN and CDR2 is SYDVKM.

The rearrangement links TRBV30 to TRBJ1-1; 7 bases align to TRBD1. Germline-derived CDR1 and CDR2 are GTSNPN and SVGIG (reference sequence). This CDR3 comprises 17 residues. Unmatched junction bases numbered 16, after V lost 3 bases and J lost 3 bases. The CDR3 reads CAWRGRNRGLWYTEAFF. DNA for the CDR3: TGTGCCTGGAGGGGACGAAACAGGGGACTTTGGTACACTGAAGCTTTCTTT.

The chain employs TRBV6-5 and TRBJ2-4; TRBD2 aligns across 9 bases. Germline-derived CDR1 and CDR2 are MNHEY and SVGAGI. This CDR3 has 13 residues. The trim removed 6 bases at V and 7 bases at J, leaving 4 bases unmatched. For the CDR3, the DNA is TGTGCCAGCAGAGTAGCGGGAGTGAACATTCAGTACTTC. This translates into CASRVAGVNIQYF.

This chain uses TRBV7-9 with TRBJ2-2, with 8 bases identical to TRBD1. Germline values: CDR1 SEHNR, CDR2 FQNEAQ (reference sequence). The CDR3 runs 15 residues. With 3 bases clipped from V and 8 bases from J, the junction kept 8 bases outside the gene matches. For the CDR3, the DNA is TGTGCCAGCAGCTTTCGGACAGGGATGATGGGGGAGCTGTTTTTT. Protein product: CASSFRTGMMGELFF.

This clone was counted once. The V call is TRBV11-3, the J call TRBJ2-3; D uncertain. The V end lost 4 bases, the J end lost 2 bases, and 4 bases lay between the germline ends. The CDR3 has 12 amino acids. Looked up from germline, CDR1 is SGHNT and CDR2 is YENEEA. CDR3 coding DNA: TGTGCCAGCAGCTCGGTCACAGATACGCAGTATTTT. Translation gives CASSSVTDTQYF. Filled out from reference TRBV11-3 and TRBJ2-3, the complete variable domain reads EAGVVQSPRYKIIEKKQPVAFWCNPISGHNTLYWYLQNLGQGPELLIRYENEEAVDDSQLPKDRFSAERLKGVDSTLKIQPAELGDSAVYLCASSSVTDTQYFGPGTRLTVL.

V usage is TRBV9 and J usage is TRBJ2-1, with 7 bases matching TRBD1. CDR1 SGDLS and CDR2 YYNGEE come from the germline V gene. V shed 3 bases and J 0 bases; nucleotides not matched to a gene: 12. CDR3 length: 18 amino acids. CDR3 sequence reads: CASSAGTDTRSSYNEQFF. CDR3 nucleotide sequence: TGTGCCAGCAGCGCGGGGACAGATACAAGGAGCTCCTACAATGAGCAGTTCTTC.

The rearrangement uses TRBV7-6 and TRBJ1-3; a weak D match, TRBD1 (5 bases). The germline V gene has CDR1 SGHVS and CDR2 FNYEAQ. The CDR3 loop spans 16 amino acids. V was trimmed by 0 bases and J by 0 bases, leaving 9 bases between them. This CDR3 reads CASSLAPTDSGNTIYF. The CDR3 coding sequence is TGTGCCAGCAGCTTAGCCCCGACAGACTCTGGAAACACCATATATTTT.

This chain links TRBV5-1 with TRBJ2-5; D may be TRBD1 (5 bases). V was cut by 2 bases and J by 1 base, with 12 bases left in between. Looked up from germline, CDR1 is SGHRS and CDR2 is YFSETQ. CDR3 length: 15 amino acids. CDR3 region: CASSFLDITQETQYF. In DNA, the CDR3 is TGCGCCAGCAGCTTTTTGGACATCACCCAAGAGACCCAGTACTTC.

CDR3 bases: TGTGCCAGCAGTATGGTCTCTATGAACACTGAAGCTTTCTTT. This encodes CASSMVSMNTEAFF. The chain uses TRBV6-5 and TRBJ1-1, with D unclear. Germline V gene sequence: CDR1 MNHEY, CDR2 SVGAGI. This CDR3 is built from 14 residues. V was shortened by 5 bases and J by 0 bases, with 10 bases between the two germline ends.

The rearrangement joins TRBV6-5 to TRBJ1-2, with D maybe TRBD1 (5 bases). The CDR3 loop spans 13 amino acids. CDR1 is MNHEY, CDR2 SVGAGI, per germline. Trimming removed 6 bases at V and 3 bases at J, with 11 bases between. The CDR3 reads CASRQGAYYGYTF. In DNA form, the CDR3 reads TGTGCCAGCAGGCAGGGTGCGTACTATGGCTACACCTTC.

The genes are TRBV7-6 and TRBJ2-5; 8 bases fit TRBD1. Germline CDR1 is SGHVS and CDR2 is FNYEAQ. The CDR3 is 15 residues long. V trimming: 5 bases; J trimming: 1 base; junction bases outside the gene matches: 6. CDR3 protein: CASSGGTGAQETQYF. CDR3 bases: TGTGCCAGCAGCGGAGGGACAGGAGCCCAAGAGACCCAGTACTTC.

This sequence joins TRBV7-2 and TRBJ1-2; 10 nucleotides align to TRBD1. The V gene's germline CDR1 is SGHTA and CDR2 FQGNSA. V lost 3 bases and J lost 8; bases outside the gene matches: 6. CDR3 length equals 14 residues. The CDR3 coding sequence is TGTGCCAGCAGCTTCGACAGGGGGCGATTGGGCTACACCTTC. Translated: CASSFDRGRLGYTF.

The chain joins TRBV9 to TRBJ1-6; 7 nucleotides match TRBD1. The CDR3 is 15 amino acids. Germline CDR1 SGDLS, CDR2 YYNGEE. V shed 0 bases, J shed 12 bases, and the junction held 9 bases outside the gene matches. The CDR3 DNA follows: TGTGCCAGCAGCGTAGATGAAGGACAGGCTCGACCCCTCCACTTT. Protein sequence: CASSVDEGQARPLHF.

The chain recombines TRBV3-1 (or the pseudogene TRBV3-2) with TRBJ1-4; maybe TRBD1 (6 bases). V was cut by 1 base and J by 4 bases, with 13 bases left in between. CDR3 length: 16 residues. CDR1 is LGHDT and CDR2 is YNNKEL in the germline V gene (reference sequence). The CDR3 DNA reads TGTGCCAGCAGCCAAGTTTTGACAGGTCTTAATGAAAAACTGTTTTTT. This gives the protein CASSQVLTGLNEKLFF.

This sequence joins TRBV7-2 and TRBJ2-3; no clear D gene. The CDR3 length is 15 residues. Germline V CDR1 and CDR2: SGHTA, FQGNSA. V lost 2 bases and J lost 1, with 10 bases in between. This chain's CDR3 is CASSLLLPGTDTQYF. CDR3 DNA sequence: TGTGCCAGCAGCTTACTACTACCCGGCACAGATACGCAGTATTTT.

The chain couples TRBV11-3 to TRBJ2-2; TRBD1 aligns across 8 bases. This CDR3 region has 17 residues. Unmatched junction bases numbered 10, after V lost 3 bases and J lost 4 bases. Germline V gene data show CDR1 as SGHNT and CDR2 as YENEEA. The CDR3 loop is CASSFSPRGRATGELFF. The CDR3 coding sequence is TGTGCCAGCAGCTTTTCCCCCAGGGGGCGGGCCACCGGGGAGCTGTTTTTT.

This clone showed up just once. The chain carries TRBV19 and TRBJ2-7; TRBD2 aligns across 11 bases. V shed 3 bases, J shed 6 bases, and the junction held 7 bases outside the gene matches. Germline CDR1 is LNHDA and CDR2 is SQIVND (reference sequence). The CDR3 consists of 15 residues. The CDR3 is CASSIGTSGLAEQYF. As DNA, the CDR3 is TGTGCCAGTAGTATTGGGACTAGCGGTCTCGCCGAGCAGTACTTC.

This clone was counted once. This sequence joins TRBV28 and TRBJ1-5; no firm D call. CDR3 length equals 15 residues. V was trimmed by 6 bases and J by 6 bases, leaving 18 bases between them. Looked up from germline, CDR1 is MDHEN and CDR2 is SYDVKM. The CDR3 DNA reads as TGTGCCAGCAGGCGTGCTGCCGGGGAGGGTCAGCCCCAGCATTTT. This sequence encodes CASRRAAGEGQPQHF.

This clone was observed a single time. CDR3 amino acids: CASSSLRDRNLNSPLHF. The CDR3 nucleotides read TGTGCCAGCAGTTCCCTCCGGGACAGGAACCTTAATTCACCCCTCCACTTT. The rearrangement links TRBV28 to TRBJ1-6, with 8 bases that match TRBD1. The germline V gene encodes CDR1 MDHEN and CDR2 SYDVKM. J gave up 6 bases and V 4 bases, and 11 bases lay outside the gene matches. The CDR3 is 17 residues long. The whole variable domain, remainder taken from reference TRBV28 and TRBJ1-6, is DVKVTQSSRYLVKRTGEKVFLECVQDMDHENMFWYRQDPGLGLRLIYFSYDVKMKEKGDIPEGYSVSREKKERFSLILESASTNQTSMYLCASSSLRDRNLNSPLHFGNGTRLTVT.

The chain combines TRBV19 with TRBJ2-1; 9 nucleotides match TRBD2. The CDR3 covers 15 residues. Germline-derived CDR1 and CDR2 are LNHDA and SQIVND (reference sequence). Unmatched junction bases numbered 12, after V lost 5 bases and J lost 10 bases. CDR3 residues: CASSAISGSGLEQFF. The CDR3 bases are TGTGCCAGTAGTGCGATTAGCGGGAGCGGATTAGAGCAGTTCTTC.

DNA for the CDR3: TGTGCCAGCAGTTACGGTAGTAGCGACTATGGCTACACCTTC. Its translation: CASSYGSSDYGYTF. The rearrangement joins TRBV6-5 to TRBJ1-2; D gene uncertain. The CDR3 loop spans 14 amino acids. V was trimmed by 2 bases and J by 3 bases, leaving 10 bases between them. CDR1 is MNHEY and CDR2 is SVGAGI in the germline V gene.

V is TRBV7-8 and J is TRBJ2-3, with D possibly being TRBD1 (5 bases). The germline V gene encodes CDR1 SGHVS and CDR2 FQNEAQ. The CDR3 runs to 12 residues. Trimming shortened V by 5 bases and J by 7 bases, and 10 bases separated the two germline ends. CDR3 region: CASSPHRHTQYF. CDR3 sequence (DNA): TGTGCCAGCAGCCCCCACAGGCATACGCAGTATTTT.

J is TRBJ1-5 and V is TRBV24-1, with 8 positions matching TRBD1. From germline, CDR1 is KGHDR and CDR2 SFDVKD. This CDR3 comprises 14 residues. V lost 9 bases and J lost 7; bases outside the gene matches: 10. The chain's CDR3 is CATGPGQARQPQHF. As DNA, the CDR3 is TGTGCCACCGGCCCGGGACAGGCGAGGCAGCCCCAGCATTTT.

This chain links TRBV6-6 with TRBJ2-3, with D perhaps matching TRBD2 (6 bases). CDR1 is MNHNY, CDR2 SVGAGI, per germline (reference sequence). The CDR3 extends over 13 amino acids. Trimming cost V 5 bases and J 4 bases, with 10 bases left between them. CDR3 nucleotides: TGTGCCAGCAGTAGCGGGCGGGCAGATACGCAGTATTTT. This encodes CASSSGRADTQYF.